This T cell receptor (beta chain) derives from a study of identical twins. Study outcomes and limitations: Those out-of-frame alpha sequences shared by twins showed an excess of low generation probability. Clonotypes of the beta chain that were abundant in cord blood carried fewer insertions (memory repertoires showed none).

V lost 2 bases and J 6 bases, leaving 10 bases between the germline ends. From germline, CDR1 is MNHEY and CDR2 SVGAGI. This CDR3 has 14 amino acids. In the case of this clonotype: What it recognizes is unknown.

A universal primer site was created by template switching, with the cDNA bearing unique molecular identifiers. MiXCR was run by TCRdb on the 5' RACE reads, yielding one entry per CDR3 protein. The sample gives fewer than 650,000 distinct CDR3 sequences, approximately 9.6% of which show up once; more than 2.5% is in the top ten. This sample also appeared in a second study, on yellow fever vaccine responses in identical twins.

The receptor was derived from a woman between 18 and 30 years old in good health. Specimen: PBMCs. The rearrangement joins TRBV6-5 to TRBJ1-4, with D maybe TRBD1 (6 bases). The CDR3 DNA follows: TGTGCCAGCAGTTACGACAGGCCGTATGAAAAACTGTTTTTT. Translated, it gives CASSYDRPYEKLFF.